This is a list of T cell receptor beta chains from one sample in a study of blood T cell repertoires in COVID-19. Sequencing was performed with immunoSEQ multiplex PCR; in TCRdb, only in-frame clones are kept and a portion is missing. The sample consists of around 250,000 clones, approximately 88% of them appearing once. The specimen sequenced was PBMCs or T cells enriched from blood (not recorded which). The receptor set was obtained from a woman aged 40 to 49 with acute COVID-19. CDR3s include the opening cysteine and the closing phenylalanine or tryptophan. The order of the fields is V gene, J gene, clone size, D gene, CDR3 DNA, CDR3 protein. A D gene is named only where the DNA matches it firmly. Size is stated for part of the rows, as once, few or many counts, or as a class when the clone is expanded.

v_gene: TRBV3-1/TRBV3-2
j_gene: TRBJ1-6
abundance: .
d_gene: TRBD1
CDR3nt: TGTGCCAGCAGCCAACCCAGGGACAGGGGTTTCAGGAATTCACCCCTCCACTTT
CDR3aa: CASSQPRDRGFRNSPLHF

v_gene: TRBV7-2
j_gene: TRBJ1-1
abundance: .
d_gene: .
CDR3nt: TGTGCCAGCAGCTCAGGGATGGACACTGAAGCTTTCTTT
CDR3aa: CASSSGMDTEAFF

v_gene: TRBV19
j_gene: TRBJ1-1
abundance: .
d_gene: TRBD1
CDR3nt: TGTGCCAGTAGTATAGACAGGGGGTACTCTATCAACCCGACTGAAGCTTTCTTT
CDR3aa: CASSIDRGYSINPTEAFF

v_gene: TRBV18
j_gene: TRBJ2-5
abundance: .
d_gene: TRBD1
CDR3nt: TGTGCCAGCTCACCGTACAGGGGGCGGGCTGAGACCCAGTACTTC
CDR3aa: CASSPYRGRAETQYF

v_gene: TRBV18
j_gene: TRBJ2-3
abundance: once
d_gene: TRBD1
CDR3nt: TGTGCCAGCACGCCCCAGGGGGAAGATACGCAGTATTTT
CDR3aa: CASTPQGEDTQYF

v_gene: TRBV28
j_gene: TRBJ1-5
abundance: .
d_gene: TRBD1
CDR3nt: TGTGCCAGCAGTTCCATACCCCGGACAGGGAGAGTAAGCAATCAGCCCCAGCATTTT
CDR3aa: CASSSIPRTGRVSNQPQHF

v_gene: TRBV19
j_gene: TRBJ2-1
abundance: .
d_gene: TRBD2
CDR3nt: TGTGCCAGTAGTCGACTAGCGGGAGTCGCGAATGAGCAGTTCTTC
CDR3aa: CASSRLAGVANEQFF

v_gene: TRBV5-1
j_gene: TRBJ2-6
abundance: .
d_gene: .
CDR3nt: TGCGCCAGCAGCACACCAGGACGGGGTTTCGTGGCCAACGTCCTGACTTTC
CDR3aa: CASSTPGRGFVANVLTF

v_gene: TRBV6-5
j_gene: TRBJ2-2
abundance: .
d_gene: .
CDR3nt: TGTGCCAGCAGCGCACAGGGCGCGAACACCGGGGAGCTGTTTTTT
CDR3aa: CASSAQGANTGELFF

v_gene: TRBV28
j_gene: TRBJ1-2
abundance: .
d_gene: .
CDR3nt: TGTGCCAGCAGCGGGGGGGGCCTAGGATCCGGCTACACCTTC
CDR3aa: CASSGGGLGSGYTF

v_gene: TRBV19
j_gene: TRBJ1-6
abundance: .
d_gene: TRBD1
CDR3nt: TGTGCCAGTAGTATGGGACAGGGAGATAATTCACCCCTCCACTTT
CDR3aa: CASSMGQGDNSPLHF

v_gene: TRBV4-2
j_gene: TRBJ1-1
abundance: .
d_gene: .
CDR3nt: TGTGCCAGCAGCCTCTGGACAGCCCTGAACACTGAAGCTTTCTTT
CDR3aa: CASSLWTALNTEAFF

v_gene: TRBV5-6
j_gene: TRBJ1-3
abundance: once
d_gene: TRBD1
CDR3nt: TGTGCCAGCAGCCGCGGGACAGTCTCTGGAAACACCATATATTTT
CDR3aa: CASSRGTVSGNTIYF

v_gene: TRBV10-1
j_gene: TRBJ2-1
abundance: .
d_gene: TRBD2
CDR3nt: TGCGCCAGCAGTGAAACGGCGGGAGGGGGATACAATGAGCAGTTCTTC
CDR3aa: CASSETAGGGYNEQFF

v_gene: TRBV5-4
j_gene: TRBJ2-1
abundance: .
d_gene: .
CDR3nt: TGTGCCAGCAGCTTGGGTGTTGGCGGAAGCTCCTACAATGAGCAGTTCTTC
CDR3aa: CASSLGVGGSSYNEQFF

v_gene: TRBV11-3
j_gene: TRBJ2-5
abundance: .
d_gene: TRBD2
CDR3nt: TGTGCCAGTTCCGGGACTAGCGGTGAGACCCAGTACTTC
CDR3aa: CASSGTSGETQYF

v_gene: TRBV6-5
j_gene: TRBJ1-1
abundance: .
d_gene: .
CDR3nt: TGTGCCAGCAGTTACGATTCCGGGAACACTGAAGCTTTCTTT
CDR3aa: CASSYDSGNTEAFF

v_gene: TRBV30
j_gene: TRBJ1-3
abundance: .
d_gene: .
CDR3nt: TGTGCCTGGAGTGTCGGTTACTCTGGAAACACCATATATTTT
CDR3aa: CAWSVGYSGNTIYF

v_gene: TRBV27
j_gene: TRBJ1-3
abundance: .
d_gene: .
CDR3nt: TGTGCCAGCAGTTCCGGGTACGGAAACACCATATATTTT
CDR3aa: CASSSGYGNTIYF

v_gene: TRBV7-2
j_gene: TRBJ1-1
abundance: .
d_gene: .
CDR3nt: TGTGCCAGCAGCTTAGAAGGGCAGGGCGAAGCTTTCTTT
CDR3aa: CASSLEGQGEAFF

v_gene: TRBV4-1
j_gene: TRBJ2-1
abundance: .
d_gene: .
CDR3nt: TGCGCCAGCAGCCCGCAAGCTGAGGTACCTTACAATGAGCAGTTCTTC
CDR3aa: CASSPQAEVPYNEQFF

v_gene: TRBV3-1/TRBV3-2
j_gene: TRBJ2-1
abundance: .
d_gene: .
CDR3nt: TGTGCCAGCGGGGCGGGGAATGAGCAGTTCTTC
CDR3aa: CASGAGNEQFF

v_gene: TRBV6-5
j_gene: TRBJ2-1
abundance: .
d_gene: TRBD2
CDR3nt: TGTGCCAGCAGTTTAGCGGGAGCAGACTACAATGAGCAGTTCTTC
CDR3aa: CASSLAGADYNEQFF

v_gene: TRBV6-1
j_gene: TRBJ2-1
abundance: once
d_gene: TRBD2
CDR3nt: TGTGCCAGCAGTGAACTAGCGGGAGTTGGCAATGAGCAGTTCTTC
CDR3aa: CASSELAGVGNEQFF

v_gene: TRBV19
j_gene: TRBJ1-5
abundance: many
d_gene: TRBD1
CDR3nt: TGTGCCAGTAGTATCTCGACAGGGGGCGGGGGCAATCAGCCCCAGCATTTT
CDR3aa: CASSISTGGGGNQPQHF

v_gene: TRBV19
j_gene: TRBJ1-1
abundance: .
d_gene: .
CDR3nt: TGTGCCAGCACCACCCACGGGAGGACTGAAGCTTTCTTT
CDR3aa: CASTTHGRTEAFF

v_gene: TRBV14
j_gene: TRBJ2-3
abundance: .
d_gene: .
CDR3nt: TGTGCCAGCAGCCAAATCGGACAGCTCGCAGATACGCAGTATTTT
CDR3aa: CASSQIGQLADTQYF

v_gene: TRBV15
j_gene: TRBJ2-1
abundance: .
d_gene: TRBD2
CDR3nt: TGTGCCACCAGCAGAGATAACCTAGCGGCCTCCTACAATGAGCAGTTCTTC
CDR3aa: CATSRDNLAASYNEQFF

v_gene: TRBV27
j_gene: TRBJ1-4
abundance: .
d_gene: .
CDR3nt: TGTGCCAGCAGTTTATACTCCCCCAACGAAAAACTGTTTTTT
CDR3aa: CASSLYSPNEKLFF

v_gene: TRBV7-2
j_gene: TRBJ2-5
abundance: .
d_gene: TRBD1
CDR3nt: TGTGCCAGCAGCCCGTATCGTAGGACAGGGGGCCTACAAGAGACCCAGTACTTC
CDR3aa: CASSPYRRTGGLQETQYF

v_gene: TRBV29-1
j_gene: TRBJ1-1
abundance: .
d_gene: .
CDR3nt: TGCAGCGTCTCCTTCAGGCAGCCTGAAGCTTTCTTT
CDR3aa: CSVSFRQPEAFF

v_gene: TRBV19
j_gene: TRBJ1-3
abundance: .
d_gene: .
CDR3nt: TGTGCCAGTAGTAAAATGGACGGGAGCTCTGGAAACACCATATATTTT
CDR3aa: CASSKMDGSSGNTIYF

v_gene: TRBV6-4
j_gene: TRBJ2-1
abundance: once
d_gene: TRBD1
CDR3nt: TGTGCCAGCAGTGAATCCGGGACAGGGTCGTATGAGCAGTTCTTC
CDR3aa: CASSESGTGSYEQFF

v_gene: TRBV24-1
j_gene: TRBJ2-1
abundance: few
d_gene: TRBD2
CDR3nt: TGTGCCACCAGTGATCCGATTAGCGGGGGTGTGGATGAGCAGTTCTTC
CDR3aa: CATSDPISGGVDEQFF

v_gene: TRBV24-1
j_gene: TRBJ2-5
abundance: .
d_gene: .
CDR3nt: TGTGCCACCAGTGATCCTTCCGGGTCTCGAGCGACCCAGTACTTC
CDR3aa: CATSDPSGSRATQYF

v_gene: TRBV3-1/TRBV3-2
j_gene: TRBJ1-2
abundance: .
d_gene: .
CDR3nt: TGTGCCAGCACTCCTACCACCGGCTATGGCTACACCTTC
CDR3aa: CASTPTTGYGYTF

v_gene: TRBV3-1/TRBV3-2
j_gene: TRBJ1-2
abundance: .
d_gene: .
CDR3nt: TGTGCCAGCAGCCAAGTGGCGACAGAGGATCCTCGTTCCTACACCTTC
CDR3aa: CASSQVATEDPRSYTF

v_gene: TRBV9
j_gene: TRBJ2-2
abundance: .
d_gene: .
CDR3nt: TGTACCAGCAGCGTAGTACAGCACACCGGGGAGCTGTTTTTT
CDR3aa: CTSSVVQHTGELFF

v_gene: TRBV11-2
j_gene: TRBJ1-2
abundance: .
d_gene: TRBD1
CDR3nt: TGTGCCAGCAGCTTAGATCCCCAGGGGGCCGGCTATGGCTACACCTTC
CDR3aa: CASSLDPQGAGYGYTF

v_gene: TRBV6-1
j_gene: TRBJ1-5
abundance: .
d_gene: TRBD1
CDR3nt: TGTGCCAGCAGTGAAAGGACAGGGGGACAAAATAGCAATCAGCCCCAGCATTTT
CDR3aa: CASSERTGGQNSNQPQHF

v_gene: TRBV2
j_gene: TRBJ1-5
abundance: .
d_gene: TRBD1
CDR3nt: TGTGCCAGCAGTCCGAGACAGGGCGTCGGACAGCCCCAGCATTTT
CDR3aa: CASSPRQGVGQPQHF

v_gene: TRBV3-1/TRBV3-2
j_gene: TRBJ1-3
abundance: .
d_gene: .
CDR3nt: TGTGCCACCCTGGCCGGAAACACCATATATTTT
CDR3aa: CATLAGNTIYF

v_gene: TRBV6-5
j_gene: TRBJ1-3
abundance: .
d_gene: TRBD1
CDR3nt: TGTGCCAGCAGTTACGGTTGGACAGGGGGAAACACCATATATTTT
CDR3aa: CASSYGWTGGNTIYF

v_gene: TRBV27
j_gene: TRBJ1-2
abundance: .
d_gene: .
CDR3nt: TGTGCCAGCAGTTTAACCTTCGGGGTTGGCGGAGCCTATGGCTACACCTTC
CDR3aa: CASSLTFGVGGAYGYTF

v_gene: TRBV27
j_gene: TRBJ2-1
abundance: .
d_gene: TRBD2
CDR3nt: TGTGCCAGCAGTTTTAGCGGGAGGAGTAATGAGCAGTTCTTC
CDR3aa: CASSFSGRSNEQFF

v_gene: TRBV4-1
j_gene: TRBJ2-3
abundance: .
d_gene: .
CDR3nt: TGCGCCAGCAGCCAATCGGGCGGGGCGGTAGATACGCAGTATTTT
CDR3aa: CASSQSGGAVDTQYF

v_gene: TRBV2
j_gene: TRBJ1-5
abundance: .
d_gene: TRBD1
CDR3nt: TGTGCCAGCAGTCCGGGACAGGGCATTCAGCCCCAGCATTTT
CDR3aa: CASSPGQGIQPQHF

v_gene: TRBV29-1
j_gene: TRBJ1-2
abundance: .
d_gene: .
CDR3nt: TGCAGCGTTGGGTCCGAGGCCTATGGCTACACCTTC
CDR3aa: CSVGSEAYGYTF

v_gene: TRBV25-1
j_gene: TRBJ2-3
abundance: .
d_gene: TRBD2
CDR3nt: TGTGCTACTAGCGGGAGTTCAGATACGCAGTATTTT
CDR3aa: CATSGSSDTQYF

v_gene: TRBV2
j_gene: TRBJ1-6
abundance: .
d_gene: .
CDR3nt: TGTGGCCAAGCAGTCAGGCCAGGGGAAAATTCACCCCTCCACTTT
CDR3aa: CGQAVRPGENSPLHF